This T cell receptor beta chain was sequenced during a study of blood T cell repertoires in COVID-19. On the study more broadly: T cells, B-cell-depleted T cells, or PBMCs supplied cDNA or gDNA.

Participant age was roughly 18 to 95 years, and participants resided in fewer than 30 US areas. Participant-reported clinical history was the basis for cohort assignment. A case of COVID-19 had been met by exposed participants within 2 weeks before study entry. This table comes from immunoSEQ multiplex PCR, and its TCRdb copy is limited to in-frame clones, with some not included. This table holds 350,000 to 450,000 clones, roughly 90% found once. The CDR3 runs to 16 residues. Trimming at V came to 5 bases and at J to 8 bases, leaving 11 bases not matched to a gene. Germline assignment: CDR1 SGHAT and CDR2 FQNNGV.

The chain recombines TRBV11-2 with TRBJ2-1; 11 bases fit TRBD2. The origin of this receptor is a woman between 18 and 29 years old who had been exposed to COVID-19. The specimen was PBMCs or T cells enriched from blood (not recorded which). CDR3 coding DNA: TGTGCCAGCAGCGCCCTTAGCGGGAGGGCCGGGGATGAGCAGTTCTTC. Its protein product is CASSALSGRAGDEQFF. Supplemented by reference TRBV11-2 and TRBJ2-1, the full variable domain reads EAGVAQSPRYKIIEKRQSVAFWCNPISGHATLYWYQQILGQGPKLLIQFQNNGVVDDSQLPKDRFSAERLKGVDSTLKIQPAKLEDSAVYLCASSALSGRAGDEQFFGPGTRLTVL.